This T cell receptor beta chain was sequenced in a study of TIL therapy for anti-PD-1-resistant metastatic lung cancer. Notes on the study in general: TIL clonotype persistence in blood showed no apparent association with response.

The sample's time point: pre-treatment sample, taken before nivolumab and TIL therapy. The length of the CDR3 is 15 residues. The germline CDR1 and CDR2 sequences are LGHNA and YNFKEQ. V was trimmed by 4 bases and J by 3 bases, leaving 13 bases between them. The immunoSEQ assay was v3. The table came from immunoSEQ multiplex PCR; TCRdb's copy has only in-frame clones and leaves some out. This table has 45,000 to 75,000 clones, over 75% appearing once. A word on this clone: Antigen: not known.

V is TRBV4-2 and J is TRBJ2-4; the D is unclear. Sequenced material: blood, taken at baseline. The receptor's source is a person aged 30 to 80 with non-small cell lung cancer. This CDR3 reads CASSPQEIYKNIQYF. The CDR3 nucleotides read TGTGCCAGCAGCCCCCAGGAAATCTACAAAAACATTCAGTACTTC.